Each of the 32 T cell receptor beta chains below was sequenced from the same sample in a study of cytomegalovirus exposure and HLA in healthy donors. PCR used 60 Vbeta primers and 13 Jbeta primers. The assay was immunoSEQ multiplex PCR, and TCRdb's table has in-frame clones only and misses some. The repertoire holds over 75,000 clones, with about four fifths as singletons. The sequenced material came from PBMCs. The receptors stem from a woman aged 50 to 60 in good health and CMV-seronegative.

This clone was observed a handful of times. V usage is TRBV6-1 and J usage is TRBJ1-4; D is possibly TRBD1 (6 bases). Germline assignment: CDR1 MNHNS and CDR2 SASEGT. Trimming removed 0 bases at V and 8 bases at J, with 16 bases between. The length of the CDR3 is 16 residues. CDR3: CASSEAIARGGEKLFF. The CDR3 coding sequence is TGTGCCAGCAGTGAAGCCATCGCCAGGGGTGGGGAAAAACTGTTTTTT.

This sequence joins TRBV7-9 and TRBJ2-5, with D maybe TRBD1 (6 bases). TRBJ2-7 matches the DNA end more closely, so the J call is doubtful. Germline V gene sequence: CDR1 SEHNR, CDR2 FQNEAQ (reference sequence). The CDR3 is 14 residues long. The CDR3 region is CASSLKQGSYEQYF. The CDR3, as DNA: TGTGCCAGCAGCTTGAAGCAGGGGAGTTACGAGCAGTACTTC.

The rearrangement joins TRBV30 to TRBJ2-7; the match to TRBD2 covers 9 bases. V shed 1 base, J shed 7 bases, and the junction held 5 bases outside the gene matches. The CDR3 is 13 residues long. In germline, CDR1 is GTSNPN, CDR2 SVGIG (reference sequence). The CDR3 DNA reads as TGTGCCTGGAGTGAACAGCGGGGGGCAGAGCAGTACGTC. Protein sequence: CAWSEQRGAEQYV.

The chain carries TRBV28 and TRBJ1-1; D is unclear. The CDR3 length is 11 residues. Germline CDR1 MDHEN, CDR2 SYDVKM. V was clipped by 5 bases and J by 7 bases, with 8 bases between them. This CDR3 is CASSRAFEAFF. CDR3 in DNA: TGTGCCAGCAGTAGAGCTTTTGAAGCTTTCTTT. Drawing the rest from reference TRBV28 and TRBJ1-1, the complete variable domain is DVKVTQSSRYLVKRTGEKVFLECVQDMDHENMFWYRQDPGLGLRLIYFSYDVKMKEKGDIPEGYSVSREKKERFSLILESASTNQTSMYLCASSRAFEAFFGQGTRLTVV.

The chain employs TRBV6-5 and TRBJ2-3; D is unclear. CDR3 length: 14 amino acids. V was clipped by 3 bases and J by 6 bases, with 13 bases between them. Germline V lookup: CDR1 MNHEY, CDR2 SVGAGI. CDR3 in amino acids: CASSYVYSTDTQYF. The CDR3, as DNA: TGTGCCAGCAGTTATGTCTATTCAACGGATACGCAGTATTTT.

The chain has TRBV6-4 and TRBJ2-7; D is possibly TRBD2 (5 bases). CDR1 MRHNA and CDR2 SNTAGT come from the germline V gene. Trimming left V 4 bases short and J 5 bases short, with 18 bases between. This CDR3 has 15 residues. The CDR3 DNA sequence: TGTGCCAGCAGTGGGGAGCGGCCCTCCCCCCACGAGCAGTACTTC. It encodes CASSGERPSPHEQYF.

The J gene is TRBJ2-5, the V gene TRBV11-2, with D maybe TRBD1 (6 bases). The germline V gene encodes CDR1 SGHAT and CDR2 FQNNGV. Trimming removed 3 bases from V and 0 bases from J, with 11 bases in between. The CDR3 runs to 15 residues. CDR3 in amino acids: CASSFMTGNQETQYF. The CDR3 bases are TGTGCCAGCAGCTTCATGACAGGAAACCAAGAGACCCAGTACTTC.

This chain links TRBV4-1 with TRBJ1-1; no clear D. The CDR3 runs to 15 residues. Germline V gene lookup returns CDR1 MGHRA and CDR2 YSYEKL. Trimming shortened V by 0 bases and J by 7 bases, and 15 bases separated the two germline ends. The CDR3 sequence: CASSQEKLSRYEAFF. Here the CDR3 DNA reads TGCGCCAGCAGCCAAGAAAAGCTAAGTAGATATGAAGCTTTCTTT.

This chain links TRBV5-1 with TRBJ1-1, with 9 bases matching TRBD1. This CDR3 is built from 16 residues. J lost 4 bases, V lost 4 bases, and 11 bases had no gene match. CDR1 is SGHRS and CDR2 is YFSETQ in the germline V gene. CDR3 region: CASSQTQGALGTEAFF. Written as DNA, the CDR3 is TGCGCCAGCAGCCAGACACAGGGGGCCCTTGGCACTGAAGCTTTCTTT. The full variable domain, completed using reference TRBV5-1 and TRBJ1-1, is KAGVTQTPRYLIKTRGQQVTLSCSPISGHRSVSWYQQTPGQGLQFLFEYFSETQRNKGNFPGRFSGRQFSNSRSEMNVSTLELGDSALYLCASSQTQGALGTEAFFGQGTRLTVV.

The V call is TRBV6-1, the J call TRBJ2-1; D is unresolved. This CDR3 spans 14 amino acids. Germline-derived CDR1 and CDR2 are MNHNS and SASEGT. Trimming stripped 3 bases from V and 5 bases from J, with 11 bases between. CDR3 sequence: CASSDQELDNEQFF. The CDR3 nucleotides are TGTGCCAGCAGTGACCAAGAGTTGGACAATGAGCAGTTCTTC.

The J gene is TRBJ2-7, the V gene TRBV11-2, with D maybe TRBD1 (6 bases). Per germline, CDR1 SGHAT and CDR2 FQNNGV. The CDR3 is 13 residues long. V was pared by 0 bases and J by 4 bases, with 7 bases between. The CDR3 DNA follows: TGTGCCAGCAGCTTAGATAGGGGGTACGAGCAGTACGTC. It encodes CASSLDRGYEQYV.

This CDR3 reads CASSPLTSGRIFTGELFF. The CDR3 coding sequence is TGTGCCAGCTCACCACTGACTAGCGGGCGAATCTTCACCGGGGAGCTGTTTTTT. This chain connects TRBV18 to TRBJ2-2; 10 bases align to TRBD2. The germline V gene has CDR1 KGHSH and CDR2 LQKENI. The CDR3 consists of 18 residues. V lost 1 base, J lost 4 bases, and 9 bases stayed unmatched.

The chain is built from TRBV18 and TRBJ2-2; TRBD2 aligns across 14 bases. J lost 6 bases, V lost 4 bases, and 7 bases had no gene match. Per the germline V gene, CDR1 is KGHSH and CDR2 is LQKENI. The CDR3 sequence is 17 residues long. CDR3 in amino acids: CASSQSTSGRGAGELFF. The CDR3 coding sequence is TGTGCCAGCTCACAATCGACTAGCGGGAGGGGAGCCGGGGAGCTGTTTTTT.

CDR3 bases: TGTGCCAGCAATGGGGGGGTGGGACGGCTCATGAACACTGAAGCTTTCTTT. Translated: CASNGGVGRLMNTEAFF. This chain links TRBV2 with TRBJ1-1, with TRBD1 as a possible D gene (5 bases). Germline V gives CDR1 SNHLY, CDR2 FYNNEI. The V and J ends lost 7 bases and 0 bases respectively, with 21 bases between them. There are 17 residues in the CDR3.

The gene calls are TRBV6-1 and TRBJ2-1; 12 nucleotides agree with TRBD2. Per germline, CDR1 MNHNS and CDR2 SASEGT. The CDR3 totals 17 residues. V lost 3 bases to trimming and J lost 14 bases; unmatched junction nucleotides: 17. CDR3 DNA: TGTGCCAGCAGTGAGATGAACCCCGGGCTAGCGGGAGGGGTGAAGTTCTTC. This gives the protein CASSEMNPGLAGGVKFF.

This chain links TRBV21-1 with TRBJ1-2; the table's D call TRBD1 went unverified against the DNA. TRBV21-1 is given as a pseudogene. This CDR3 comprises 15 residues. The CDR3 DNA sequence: TGTGCCAGCAGCAAAGGGACAGGGGGCGACTATGGCTACACCTTC. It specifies CASSKGTGGDYGYTF.

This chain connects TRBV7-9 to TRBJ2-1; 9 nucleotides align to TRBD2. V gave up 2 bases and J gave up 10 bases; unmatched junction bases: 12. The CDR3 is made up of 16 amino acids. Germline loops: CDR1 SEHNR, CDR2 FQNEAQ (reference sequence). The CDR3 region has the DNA TGTGCCAGCAGCTTAAGCGCCGGGACTAGCAGTGGGGAGCAGTTCTTC. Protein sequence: CASSLSAGTSSGEQFF.

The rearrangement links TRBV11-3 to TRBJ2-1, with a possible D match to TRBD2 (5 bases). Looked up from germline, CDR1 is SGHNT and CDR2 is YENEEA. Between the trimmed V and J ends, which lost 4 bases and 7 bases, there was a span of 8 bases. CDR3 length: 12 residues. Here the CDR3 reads CASSSRDNEQFF. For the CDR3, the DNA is TGTGCCAGCAGCTCCCGGGATAATGAGCAGTTCTTC. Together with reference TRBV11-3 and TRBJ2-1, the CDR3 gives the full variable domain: EAGVVQSPRYKIIEKKQPVAFWCNPISGHNTLYWYLQNLGQGPELLIRYENEEAVDDSQLPKDRFSAERLKGVDSTLKIQPAELGDSAVYLCASSSRDNEQFFGPGTRLTVL.

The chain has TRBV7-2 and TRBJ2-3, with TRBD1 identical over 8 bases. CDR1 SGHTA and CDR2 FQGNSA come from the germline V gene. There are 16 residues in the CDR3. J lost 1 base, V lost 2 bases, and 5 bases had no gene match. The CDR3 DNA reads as TGTGCCAGCAGCTTACTGGCGGGACAGGGCACAGATACGCAGTATTTT. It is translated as CASSLLAGQGTDTQYF.

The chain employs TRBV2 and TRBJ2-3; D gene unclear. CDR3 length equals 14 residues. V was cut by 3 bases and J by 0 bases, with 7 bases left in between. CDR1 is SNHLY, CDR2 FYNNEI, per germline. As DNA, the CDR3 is TGTGCCAGCAGTGAGGGCAGTAGCACAGATACGCAGTATTTT. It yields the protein CASSEGSSTDTQYF.

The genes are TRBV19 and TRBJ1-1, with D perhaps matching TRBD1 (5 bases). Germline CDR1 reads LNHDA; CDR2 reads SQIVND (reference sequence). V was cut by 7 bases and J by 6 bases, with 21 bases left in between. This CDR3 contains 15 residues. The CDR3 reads CASTPSYWGGAEAFF. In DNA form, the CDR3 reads TGTGCCAGTACCCCCTCCTACTGGGGGGGGGCTGAAGCTTTCTTT.

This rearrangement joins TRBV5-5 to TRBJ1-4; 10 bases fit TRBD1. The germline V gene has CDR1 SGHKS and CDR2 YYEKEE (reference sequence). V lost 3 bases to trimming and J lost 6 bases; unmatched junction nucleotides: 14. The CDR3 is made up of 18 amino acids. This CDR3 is CASSYPEGQGMEHEKLFF. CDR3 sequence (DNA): TGTGCCAGCAGCTACCCCGAGGGACAGGGGATGGAACATGAAAAACTGTTTTTT.

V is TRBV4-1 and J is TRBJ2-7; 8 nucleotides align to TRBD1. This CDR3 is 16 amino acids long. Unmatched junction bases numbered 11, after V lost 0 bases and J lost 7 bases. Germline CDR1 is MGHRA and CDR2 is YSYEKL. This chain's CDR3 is CASSQDRRQGAWEQYF. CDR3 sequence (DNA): TGCGCCAGCAGCCAAGATCGGCGGCAGGGGGCGTGGGAGCAGTACTTC.

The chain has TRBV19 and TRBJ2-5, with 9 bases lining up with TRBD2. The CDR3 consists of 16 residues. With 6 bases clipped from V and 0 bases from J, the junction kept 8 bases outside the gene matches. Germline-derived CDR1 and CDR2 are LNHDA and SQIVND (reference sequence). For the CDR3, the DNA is TGTGCCAGTAGCATTAGACTAGCGGCATACCAAGAGACCCAGTACTTC. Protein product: CASSIRLAAYQETQYF. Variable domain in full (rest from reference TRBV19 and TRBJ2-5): DGGITQSPKYLFRKEGQNVTLSCEQNLNHDAMYWYRQDPGQGLRLIYYSQIVNDFQKGDIAEGYSVSREKKESFPLTVTSAQKNPTAFYLCASSIRLAAYQETQYFGPGTRLLVL.

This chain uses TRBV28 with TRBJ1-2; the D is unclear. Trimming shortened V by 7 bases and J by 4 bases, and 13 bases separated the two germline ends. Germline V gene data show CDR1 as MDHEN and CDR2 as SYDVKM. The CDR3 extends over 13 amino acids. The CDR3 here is CASTQLPGYGYTF. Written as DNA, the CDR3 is TGTGCCAGCACCCAACTCCCAGGCTATGGCTACACCTTC.

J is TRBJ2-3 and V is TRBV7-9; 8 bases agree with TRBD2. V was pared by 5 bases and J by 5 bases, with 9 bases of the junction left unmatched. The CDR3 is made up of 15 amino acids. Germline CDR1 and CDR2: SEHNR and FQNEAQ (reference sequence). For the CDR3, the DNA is TGTGCCAGCAGCCTCGGGCTAGCGGGCGTAGATACGCAGTATTTT. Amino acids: CASSLGLAGVDTQYF.

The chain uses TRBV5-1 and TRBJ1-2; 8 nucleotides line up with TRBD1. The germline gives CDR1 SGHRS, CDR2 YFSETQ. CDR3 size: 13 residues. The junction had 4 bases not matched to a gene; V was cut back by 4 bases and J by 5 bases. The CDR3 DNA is TGCGCCAGCAGCATACAGGGGGAGTATGGCTACACCTTC. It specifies CASSIQGEYGYTF.

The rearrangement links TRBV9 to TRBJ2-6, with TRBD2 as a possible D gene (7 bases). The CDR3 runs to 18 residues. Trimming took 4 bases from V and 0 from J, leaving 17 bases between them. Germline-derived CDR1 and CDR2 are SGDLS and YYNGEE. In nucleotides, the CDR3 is TGTGCCAGCAGCAAAGGGGGGGGGCTTAGCTCTGGGGCCAACGTCCTGACTTTC. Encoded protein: CASSKGGGLSSGANVLTF.

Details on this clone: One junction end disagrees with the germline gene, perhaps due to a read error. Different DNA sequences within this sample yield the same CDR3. CDR3 sequence (DNA): TGTGCCAGCAGCTTCGACAGGGACGGGGATAATTCCCCCCTCCACTTT. It specifies CASSFDRDGDNSPLHF. The chain combines TRBV5-4 with TRBJ1-6, with 7 bases matching TRBD1. Germline-derived CDR1 and CDR2 are SGHNT and YYREEE (reference sequence). The CDR3 has 16 amino acids.

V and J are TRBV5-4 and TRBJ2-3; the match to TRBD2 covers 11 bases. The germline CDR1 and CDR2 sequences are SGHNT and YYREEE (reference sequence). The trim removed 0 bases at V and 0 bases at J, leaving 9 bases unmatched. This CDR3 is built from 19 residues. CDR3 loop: CASSLVAGGAHSSTDTQYF. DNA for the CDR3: TGTGCCAGCAGCTTGGTAGCGGGGGGGGCCCACTCTAGCACAGATACGCAGTATTTT.

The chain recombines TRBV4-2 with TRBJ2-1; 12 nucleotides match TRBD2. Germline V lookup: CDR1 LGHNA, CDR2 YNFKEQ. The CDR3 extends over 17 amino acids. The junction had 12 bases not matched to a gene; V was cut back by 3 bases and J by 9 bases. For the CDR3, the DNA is TGTGCCAGCAGCCACTTTGGGTCTAGCGGGGGGGCCTTTGAGCAGTTCTTC. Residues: CASSHFGSSGGAFEQFF.

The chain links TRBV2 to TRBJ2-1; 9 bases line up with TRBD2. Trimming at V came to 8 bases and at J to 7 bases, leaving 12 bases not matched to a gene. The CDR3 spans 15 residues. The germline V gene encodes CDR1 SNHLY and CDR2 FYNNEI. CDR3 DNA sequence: TGTGCCAGCCGTAAGGGGGGCGGGGGGGCTAATGAGCAGTTCTTC. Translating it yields CASRKGGGGANEQFF.